This T cell receptor beta chain was captured in a study of cytomegalovirus exposure and HLA in healthy donors. Study results and caveats: Several of the most significant clusters were apparently associated with common viral pathogens in a later analysis.

CDR1 is SGDLS and CDR2 is YYNGEE in the germline V gene. This CDR3 has 16 residues. The V gene lost 2 bases and the J gene lost 0 bases, with 11 bases spanning the gap. The PCR employed 60 Vbeta primers together with 13 Jbeta primers. Profiled with immunoSEQ multiplex PCR; TCRdb holds only in-frame clones, not every one. The sample table sets out 35,000 to 45,000 clones. In the case of this clone: The target antigen is unknown.

The chain joins TRBV9 to TRBJ2-2, with D possibly TRBD1 on 5 matching bases. This TCR came from a man aged 35 to 55 in good health and CMV-seropositive. The sequenced material came from PBMCs. The CDR3 is CASSVRGVANTGELFF. In DNA, the CDR3 is TGTGCCAGCAGCGTTAGGGGCGTCGCGAACACCGGGGAGCTGTTTTTT.